The 8 T cell receptor beta chains given below trace back to one sample, sequenced in a study of T cell responses to AZD1222 COVID-19 vaccine. The protocol was immunoSEQ multiplex PCR, while the TCRdb copy is restricted to in-frame clones and leaves out a portion. The sample has 150,000 or so clones, about 92% seen once; the top ten hold roughly 6.2%. The specimen comprised peripheral blood, sampled 28 days after the second AZD1222 dose. These receptor sequences come from an adult who received the AZD1222 COVID-19 vaccine.

This sequence joins TRBV7-2 and TRBJ2-5; 7 nucleotides match TRBD1. Germline V gene sequence: CDR1 SGHTA, CDR2 FQGNSA. J was trimmed by 3 bases and V by 2 bases; bases with no gene match: 6. The length of the CDR3 is 15 residues. The CDR3 coding sequence is TGTGCCAGCAGCTTAATGGGGCAGGGGGAAGAGACCCAGTACTTC. It specifies CASSLMGQGEETQYF.

The chain couples TRBV10-2 to TRBJ1-2, with 8 bases lining up with TRBD1. The V gene's germline CDR1 is WSHSY and CDR2 SAAADI. This CDR3 is built from 14 residues. After removal of 3 bases from V and 2 bases from J, the junction contained 2 bases not matched to a gene. The CDR3 sequence is CASSDQGANYGYTF. Written as DNA, the CDR3 is TGCGCCAGCAGTGATCAGGGGGCGAACTATGGCTACACCTTC.

The chain employs TRBV21-1 and TRBJ2-3. TRBV21-1 is tagged as a pseudogene. CDR3 length: 13 amino acids. CDR3 in amino acids: CASSPRDLDTQYF. CDR3 coding DNA: TGTGCCAGCAGCCCCCGGGACCTAGATACGCAGTATTTT.

This chain uses TRBV9 with TRBJ2-3, with D perhaps matching TRBD1 (6 bases). Trimming left V 3 bases short and J 5 bases short, with 19 bases between. Germline assignment: CDR1 SGDLS and CDR2 YYNGEE. The CDR3 covers 16 residues. CDR3 sequence (DNA): TGTGCCAGCAGCGAAGGGACAAGAGGCTGGAGAGATACGCAGTATTTT. Protein product: CASSEGTRGWRDTQYF.

The rearrangement links TRBV5-1 to TRBJ1-6; D gene unclear. The CDR3 is 15 amino acids. V was pared by 1 base and J by 4 bases, with 9 bases between. Germline assignment: CDR1 SGHRS and CDR2 YFSETQ. CDR3 region: CASSLTDPYNSPLHF. CDR3 in DNA: TGCGCCAGCAGCTTGACAGACCCATATAATTCACCCCTCCACTTT.

The chain uses TRBV4-3 and TRBJ2-3, with 7 bases identical to TRBD2. Trimming at V came to 1 base and at J to 3 bases, leaving 4 bases not matched to a gene. The CDR3 spans 15 residues. Germline V gene sequence: CDR1 LGHNA, CDR2 YSLEER. The CDR3 region is CASSQGSGWTDTQYF. DNA for the CDR3: TGCGCCAGCAGCCAAGGTAGCGGGTGGACAGATACGCAGTATTTT.

The chain uses TRBV5-4 and TRBJ1-1; D not certain. CDR1 and CDR2 (germline): SGHNT, YYREEE (reference sequence). Trimming left V 4 bases short and J 0 bases short, with 16 bases between. CDR3 length equals 16 residues. CDR3 DNA sequence: TGTGCCAGCAGCCCCATACCCGGGTCGGTGAACACTGAAGCTTTCTTT. Translating gives CASSPIPGSVNTEAFF.

The V call is TRBV28, the J call TRBJ2-3, with D possibly TRBD1 on 5 matching bases. The V gene lost 5 bases and the J gene lost 2 bases, with 11 bases spanning the gap. Germline CDR1 is MDHEN and CDR2 is SYDVKM. The CDR3 is 14 residues long. CDR3 sequence: CASSRTGYTDTQYF. CDR3 bases: TGTGCCAGCAGTCGTACAGGCTACACAGATACGCAGTATTTT.